These 18 T cell receptor beta chains originate from one sample sequenced in a study of blood T cell repertoires in COVID-19. Libraries were prepared by immunoSEQ multiplex PCR; TCRdb keeps only in-frame clonotypes and omits some of them. The table records 150,000 or so clones, 84% of them present only once. The sample was peripheral blood. The receptors stem from a man aged 40-50 years who had recovered from COVID-19.

The chain employs TRBV18 and TRBJ2-7; D possibly corresponds to TRBD1 (5 bases). This CDR3 has 15 residues. CDR1 is KGHSH and CDR2 is LQKENI in the germline V gene. Between the trimmed V and J ends, which lost 2 bases and 0 bases, there was a span of 11 bases. CDR3 nucleotide sequence: TGTGCCAGCTCACCAGGGGCAGGGTCCTCCTACGAGCAGTACTTC. The encoded protein is CASSPGAGSSYEQYF.

This chain links TRBV29-1 with TRBJ2-1, with D unclear. Trimming took off 7 bases at V and 8 bases at J, with 18 bases between the two ends. The CDR3 loop spans 13 amino acids. The germline gives CDR1 SQVTM, CDR2 ANQGSEA. Here the CDR3 DNA reads TGCAGCGCCGAGGCCGGCTTTATCCATGAGCAGTTCTTC. Its protein product is CSAEAGFIHEQFF.

The J gene is TRBJ1-5, the V gene TRBV18; no clear D. This CDR3 region has 13 residues. Trimming shortened V by 4 bases and J by 7 bases, and 11 bases separated the two germline ends. The germline gives CDR1 KGHSH, CDR2 LQKENI. The CDR3 region is CASSRLNDQPQHF. As DNA, the CDR3 is TGTGCCAGCTCACGACTAAACGACCAGCCCCAGCATTTT.

The genes are TRBV7-9 and TRBJ1-6; D call uncertain. Per the germline V gene, CDR1 is SEHNR and CDR2 is FQNEAQ (reference sequence). V was clipped by 0 bases and J by 3 bases, with 9 bases between them. The CDR3 runs 16 residues. In nucleotides, the CDR3 is TGTGCCAGCAGCTTAGCTCAGGAATTCTATAATTCACCCCTCCACTTT. Its protein is CASSLAQEFYNSPLHF.

The V and J genes are TRBV6-1 and TRBJ1-4, with TRBD1 matching 9 bases. Trimming cost V 0 bases and J 0 bases; bases outside gene matches: 5. Germline CDR1 and CDR2: MNHNS and SASEGT. The CDR3 extends over 18 amino acids. The CDR3 bases are TGTGCCAGCAGTGAAGCCGGACAGGGGTACGCAACTAATGAAAAACTGTTTTTT. Translation gives CASSEAGQGYATNEKLFF.

This sequence joins TRBV7-9 and TRBJ2-1; 7 bases are a match to TRBD2. The CDR3 sequence is 17 residues long. CDR1 SEHNR and CDR2 FQNEAQ come from the germline V gene (reference sequence). The J segment lost 10 bases and the V segment lost 2 bases, leaving 17 bases of the junction unmatched. CDR3 region: CASSLTSTGLRIREQFF. CDR3 DNA: TGTGCCAGCAGCTTAACCTCTACGGGACTAAGGATTCGGGAGCAGTTCTTC.

This sequence joins TRBV14 and TRBJ2-7, with 9 bases that match TRBD2. Germline loops: CDR1 SGHDN, CDR2 FVKESK. The CDR3 covers 16 residues. V lost 0 bases and J lost 9; bases outside the gene matches: 12. The CDR3 DNA reads as TGTGCCAGCAGCCAAGACGGAGCTAGCGGGGACCGTAGGCAGTACTTC. Its translation: CASSQDGASGDRRQYF.

The rearrangement uses TRBV5-6 and TRBJ2-2; 7 bases align to TRBD1. The V and J ends lost 5 bases and 7 bases, in that order; junction bases with no gene match: 8. This CDR3 spans 14 amino acids. Germline CDR1 is SGHDT and CDR2 is YYEEEE. Written as DNA, the CDR3 is TGTGCCAGCAGACGGGACAGCATGAGCGGGGAGCTGTTTTTT. This gives the protein CASRRDSMSGELFF.

This clone has a single count. The chain employs TRBV5-6 and TRBJ1-5; 7 nucleotides match TRBD1. Germline-derived CDR1 and CDR2 are SGHDT and YYEEEE. This CDR3 is 17 amino acids long. V was pared by 2 bases and J by 0 bases, with 8 bases of the junction left unmatched. The CDR3 loop is CASSFWTGYNSNQPQHF. CDR3 bases: TGTGCCAGCAGCTTTTGGACAGGATACAATAGCAATCAGCCCCAGCATTTT.

The chain is built from TRBV18 and TRBJ2-7; D remains unclear. The V and J ends lost 2 bases and 5 bases respectively, with 10 bases between them. Germline V gene sequence: CDR1 KGHSH, CDR2 LQKENI. The CDR3 has 13 residues. CDR3 nucleotide sequence: TGTGCCAGCTCACCAGAGAAAGCCGACGAGCAGTACTTC. Residues: CASSPEKADEQYF.

The gene calls are TRBV7-5 and TRBJ2-1; the table's D call, TRBD1, was not checked against the DNA. TRBV7-5 is flagged as a pseudogene. The CDR3 has 12 residues. The CDR3 loop reads CARSSDSRTEFF. The DNA of the CDR3 is TGTGCCAGAAGCTCAGACAGCCGGACGGAGTTCTTC.

This clone occurred once. The V call is TRBV6-5, the J call TRBJ1-2; D remains ambiguous. The CDR3 has 13 residues. CDR1 is MNHEY, CDR2 SVGAGI, per germline. The V end was cut by 6 bases, the J end by 4 bases, with 12 bases between. CDR3 loop: CASRAGEGYGYTF. CDR3 in DNA: TGTGCCAGCAGGGCTGGGGAGGGCTATGGCTACACCTTC.

This rearrangement joins TRBV5-8 to TRBJ1-2; the D is unclear. CDR3 length: 15 residues. CDR1 and CDR2 from the germline V gene are SGHTS and YDEGEE. V was pared by 2 bases and J by 4 bases, with 15 bases between. In DNA, the CDR3 is TGTGCCAGCAGCTTATCCGGAGGGTACGGCTATGGCTACACCTTC. It codes for CASSLSGGYGYGYTF.

This clone came up a few times. The chain carries TRBV6-5 and TRBJ2-1; 8 bases line up with TRBD2. The V gene's germline CDR1 is MNHEY and CDR2 SVGAGI. The CDR3 has 15 residues. After removal of 5 bases from V and 1 base from J, the junction contained 4 bases not matched to a gene. CDR3 sequence reads: CASSPGLGSYNEQFF. Here the CDR3 DNA reads TGTGCCAGCAGTCCGGGACTAGGGTCCTACAATGAGCAGTTCTTC.

The chain combines TRBV4-3 with TRBJ2-1; no definite D call. The CDR3 length is 15 residues. Germline V lookup: CDR1 LGHNA, CDR2 YSLEER. V lost 2 bases and J 4 bases, leaving 12 bases between the germline ends. The CDR3 sequence is CASSQRIPGYNEQFF. The CDR3, as DNA: TGCGCCAGCAGCCAACGGATCCCAGGTTACAATGAGCAGTTCTTC.

This chain uses TRBV3-1 (or the pseudogene TRBV3-2) with TRBJ2-7; TRBD2 matches 10 bases. V lost 2 bases, J lost 5 bases, and 12 bases stayed unmatched. CDR1 and CDR2 (germline): LGHDT, YNNKEL (reference sequence). The CDR3 is made up of 17 amino acids. This chain's CDR3 is CASSQNLAGVVGNEQYF. The CDR3 DNA is TGTGCCAGCAGCCAAAACCTAGCGGGAGTCGTTGGGAACGAGCAGTACTTC.

The V call is TRBV19, the J call TRBJ1-2; the D gene is possibly TRBD1 (6 bases). Germline V CDR1 and CDR2: LNHDA, SQIVND (reference sequence). The V gene lost 7 bases and the J gene lost 7 bases, with 10 bases spanning the gap. The CDR3 loop spans 11 amino acids. In DNA, the CDR3 is TGTGCCAGTACAACAGGGAGTGGCTACACCTTC. Translated: CASTTGSGYTF.

This chain connects TRBV15 to TRBJ1-1; 7 nucleotides agree with TRBD1. Per germline, CDR1 LNHNV and CDR2 YYDKDF (reference sequence). This CDR3 has 16 residues. V lost 2 bases, J lost 7 bases, and 13 bases stayed unmatched. The CDR3 loop is CATSRPDGDRSLEAFF. DNA of the CDR3: TGTGCCACCAGCAGACCCGACGGGGACAGAAGTCTTGAAGCTTTCTTT.